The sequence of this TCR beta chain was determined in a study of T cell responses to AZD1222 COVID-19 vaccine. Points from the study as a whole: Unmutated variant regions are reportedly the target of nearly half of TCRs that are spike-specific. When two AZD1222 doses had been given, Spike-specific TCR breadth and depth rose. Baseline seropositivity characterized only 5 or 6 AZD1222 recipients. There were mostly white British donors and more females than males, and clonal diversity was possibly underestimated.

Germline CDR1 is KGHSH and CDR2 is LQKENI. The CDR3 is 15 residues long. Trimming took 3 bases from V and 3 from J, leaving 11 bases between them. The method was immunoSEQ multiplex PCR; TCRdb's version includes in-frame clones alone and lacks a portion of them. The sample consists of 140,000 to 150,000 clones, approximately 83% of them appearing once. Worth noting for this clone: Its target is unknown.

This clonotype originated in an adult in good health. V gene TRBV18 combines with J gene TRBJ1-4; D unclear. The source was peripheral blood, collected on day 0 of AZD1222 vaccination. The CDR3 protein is CASSPPGFSNEKLFF. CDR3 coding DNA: TGTGCCAGCTCACCGCCGGGGTTTTCTAATGAAAAACTGTTTTTT.